This TCR beta chain was sequenced during a study of T-cell reconstitution after alpha-beta-depleted transplantation in children. This clonotype occurred many times. Germline-derived CDR1 and CDR2 are DFQATT and SNEGSKA (reference sequence). CDR3 length equals 12 residues. Trimming left V 6 bases short and J 2 bases short, with 5 bases between. Preparation of the TCRbeta library involved a method that used unique molecular identifiers. TCRdb redid the calling of the PCR reads with MiXCR, one entry per CDR3 protein. The repertoire holds 700,000 to 850,000 distinct CDR3 sequences, with 15% to 20% as singletons.

The origin of this receptor is a male patient between 5 and 17 years old who had a stem cell transplant for acute lymphoblastic leukemia, so the T cells may come from the graft donor. Sequenced here: PBMCs, mostly from graft donor cells, sampled 360 days after TCRalphabeta/CD19-depleted stem cell transplant. The chain couples TRBV20-1 to TRBJ2-6, with no clear D. The CDR3 DNA sequence: TGCAGTGCCCTTCCTGGGGCCAACGTCCTGACTTTC. Encoded protein: CSALPGANVLTF.